These 25 T cell receptor beta chains originate from one sample sequenced in a study of cytomegalovirus exposure and HLA in healthy donors. The primer mix had 60 Vbeta and 13 Jbeta primers. Sequenced by immunoSEQ multiplex PCR; TCRdb stores in-frame clones only, minus some. The sample includes more than 85,000 clones, around 79% of them seen just once. The sequencing sample was made of PBMCs. These receptors were obtained from a woman in her twenties or thirties in good health and CMV-seronegative.

This chain links TRBV10-3 with TRBJ2-7; 8 bases align to TRBD1. This CDR3 spans 15 amino acids. With V trimmed by 6 bases and J by 2 bases, 9 bases remained unmatched. CDR1 and CDR2 from the germline V gene are ENHRY and SYGVKD. The chain's CDR3 is CAISGPTGATYEQYF. The CDR3 nucleotides are TGTGCCATCAGCGGGCCGACAGGGGCAACCTACGAGCAGTACTTC.

The chain carries TRBV5-1 and TRBJ1-1; tentative D call: TRBD1 (5 bases). The CDR3 covers 14 residues. Germline values: CDR1 SGHRS, CDR2 YFSETQ. V lost 4 bases, J lost 5 bases, and 15 bases lay in between. The CDR3 DNA sequence: TGCGCCAGCAGCGGCAGGGATTGGCAAACTGAAGCTTTCTTT. Translation gives CASSGRDWQTEAFF.

This clone was seen more than once but under ten times. The gene calls are TRBV6-4 and TRBJ2-2; TRBD1 aligns across 9 bases. The CDR3 runs to 14 residues. V shed 4 bases and J 3 bases; nucleotides not matched to a gene: 0. Germline CDR1 MRHNA, CDR2 SNTAGT. In DNA form, the CDR3 reads TGTGCCAGCAGTGGGACAGGGGACACCGGGGAGCTGTTTTTT. Its protein is CASSGTGDTGELFF.

The chain links TRBV28 to TRBJ1-1; TRBD1 aligns across 8 bases. Germline V gene sequence: CDR1 MDHEN, CDR2 SYDVKM. J gave up 12 bases and V 5 bases, and 5 bases lay outside the gene matches. This CDR3 has 11 amino acids. CDR3 protein: CASSQGARTFF. The CDR3 region has the DNA TGTGCCAGCAGTCAGGGGGCGCGGACTTTCTTT.

This clone was observed a single time. The chain links TRBV10-3 to TRBJ2-1; the match to TRBD1 covers 7 bases. The CDR3 has 15 residues. CDR1 and CDR2 (germline): ENHRY, SYGVKD. V was clipped by 0 bases and J by 8 bases; unmatched bases: 7. The CDR3 bases are TGTGCCATCAGTGAGTCGTCGAGACAGGGCTATGAGCAGTTCTTC. It codes for CAISESSRQGYEQFF.

This rearrangement joins TRBV27 to TRBJ1-4; D unclear. Trimming pared 6 bases from V and 7 bases from J, leaving 9 bases between. The CDR3 contains 12 residues. Germline values: CDR1 MNHEY, CDR2 SMNVEV (reference sequence). The DNA for the CDR3 is TGTGCCAGCAGCCGGGCGGGTGAAAAACTGTTTTTT. It specifies CASSRAGEKLFF.

The chain has TRBV10-3 and TRBJ2-3; D may be TRBD1 (6 bases). The length of the CDR3 is 18 residues. Trimming left V 8 bases short and J 2 bases short, with 26 bases between. Germline CDR1 is ENHRY and CDR2 is SYGVKD. The CDR3 is CAISRQARGSLVTDTQYF. CDR3 nucleotides: TGTGCCATCTCTCGGCAAGCGAGGGGGAGCCTTGTCACAGATACGCAGTATTTT.

The sample holds a few counts of this clone. The chain employs TRBV7-3 and TRBJ2-1; 7 bases line up with TRBD1. This CDR3 contains 14 residues. The V segment lost 5 bases and the J segment 8 bases; nucleotides outside the gene matches: 9. CDR1 and CDR2 from the germline V gene are SGHTA and FQGTGA. The CDR3 here is CASSEHRGQDEQFF. CDR3 sequence (DNA): TGTGCCAGCAGCGAGCACAGGGGTCAGGATGAGCAGTTCTTC.

The genes are TRBV9 and TRBJ2-7, with 7 bases aligning to TRBD2. V lost 3 bases and J lost 4; bases outside the gene matches: 7. The CDR3 spans 14 residues. Per the germline V gene, CDR1 is SGDLS and CDR2 is YYNGEE. This CDR3 reads CASSAVDGRYEQYF. CDR3 nucleotide sequence: TGTGCCAGCAGCGCAGTAGACGGGAGGTACGAGCAGTACTTC.

V and J are TRBV11-2 and TRBJ2-7; D may be TRBD1 (5 bases). Trimming shortened V by 5 bases and J by 6 bases, and 11 bases separated the two germline ends. The CDR3 has 12 amino acids. From germline, CDR1 is SGHAT and CDR2 FQNNGV. The CDR3 here is CASSIGDSEQYF. The CDR3 coding sequence is TGTGCCAGCAGCATTGGCGACAGCGAGCAGTACTTC.

This clone was counted between two and nine times. The rearrangement joins TRBV5-6 to TRBJ2-7; 10 nucleotides line up with TRBD2. The CDR3 extends over 15 amino acids. V lost 4 bases to trimming and J lost 3 bases; unmatched junction nucleotides: 7. Germline CDR1 SGHDT, CDR2 YYEEEE. CDR3 residues: CASSRPGLADYEQYF. CDR3 nucleotides: TGTGCCAGCAGCCGACCCGGACTAGCGGACTACGAGCAGTACTTC.

This clone was counted only a few times. The J gene is TRBJ2-1, the V gene TRBV2, with 13 bases identical to TRBD2. CDR3 size: 18 residues. Germline CDR1 and CDR2: SNHLY and FYNNEI. The V segment lost 2 bases and the J segment 3 bases; nucleotides outside the gene matches: 7. The CDR3 spells CASSESTSGRRHYNEQFF. The DNA for the CDR3 is TGTGCCAGCAGTGAATCGACTAGCGGGAGGCGACACTACAATGAGCAGTTCTTC. The variable domain in full, completed from reference TRBV2 and TRBJ2-1, reads EPEVTQTPSHQVTQMGQEVILRCVPISNHLYFYWYRQILGQKVEFLVSFYNNEISEKSEIFDDQFSVERPDGSNFTLKIRSTKLEDSAMYFCASSESTSGRRHYNEQFFGPGTRLTVL.

The V gene is TRBV5-1, the J gene TRBJ2-7, with D perhaps TRBD1 (5 bases). This CDR3 has 13 residues. V was clipped by 5 bases and J by 0 bases, with 9 bases between them. CDR1 is SGHRS and CDR2 is YFSETQ in the germline V gene. CDR3 sequence (DNA): TGCGCCAGCAGGACAGCAAGCTCCTACGAGCAGTACTTC. This gives the protein CASRTASSYEQYF.

This clone was observed a few times. DNA for the CDR3: TGTGCCAGCTGGGGCCCCGGGGAGCTGTTTTTT. Translating gives CASWGPGELFF. This chain joins TRBV28 and TRBJ2-2, with D possibly TRBD1 on 5 matching bases. The CDR3 covers 11 residues. V was cut by 8 bases and J by 6 bases, with 7 bases left in between. Germline values: CDR1 MDHEN, CDR2 SYDVKM.

The CDR3 loop is CASSPRGGADYGYTF. The CDR3 DNA is TGTGCCAGCAGCCCTCGGGGGGGAGCGGACTATGGCTACACCTTC. The chain recombines TRBV5-4 with TRBJ1-2; D may be TRBD1 (5 bases). The germline gives CDR1 SGHNT, CDR2 YYREEE (reference sequence). Trimming took 4 bases from V and 3 from J, leaving 16 bases between them. CDR3 length: 15 amino acids.

V gene TRBV19 combines with J gene TRBJ1-6; D is unresolved. The CDR3 runs 12 residues. Deletions cut 0 bases from V and 10 bases from J, with 4 bases between. Germline V gene sequence: CDR1 LNHDA, CDR2 SQIVND (reference sequence). The CDR3 sequence: CASSIDTSPLHF. The CDR3 DNA follows: TGTGCCAGTAGTATAGACACATCACCCCTCCACTTT.

The chain carries TRBV7-2 and TRBJ1-3; a weak D match, TRBD1 (5 bases). Germline CDR1 and CDR2: SGHTA and FQGNSA. The V gene lost 1 base and the J gene lost 2 bases, with 6 bases spanning the gap. This CDR3 is 14 amino acids long. The CDR3 reads CASSLGGAGNTIYF. The DNA of the CDR3 is TGTGCCAGCAGCTTAGGGGGCGCTGGAAACACCATATATTTT.

The J gene is TRBJ1-6, the V gene TRBV5-6; D is unresolved. Deletions cut 2 bases from V and 14 bases from J, with 11 bases between. From germline, CDR1 is SGHDT and CDR2 YYEEEE. The CDR3 loop spans 12 amino acids. The CDR3 DNA is TGTGCCAGCAGCTTCAAGGGAGGTACCCTCCACTTT. It specifies CASSFKGGTLHF.

The chain has TRBV4-2 and TRBJ1-4, with 7 bases fitting TRBD1. This CDR3 is built from 15 residues. Per the germline V gene, CDR1 is LGHNA and CDR2 is YNFKEQ. Trimming at V came to 0 bases and at J to 8 bases, leaving 6 bases not matched to a gene. CDR3 bases: TGTGCCAGCAGCCAAGAGTCGCAGGGACAGGAAAAACTGTTTTTT. Its protein product is CASSQESQGQEKLFF.

The chain couples TRBV10-2 to TRBJ2-7; 7 nucleotides line up with TRBD1. The CDR3 has 15 amino acids. Germline CDR1 and CDR2: WSHSY and SAAADI. Trimming cost V 0 bases and J 2 bases; bases outside gene matches: 4. The CDR3 sequence is CASSESTQGPYEQYF. DNA of the CDR3: TGCGCCAGCAGTGAGTCGACACAGGGGCCCTACGAGCAGTACTTC.

This chain uses TRBV2 with TRBJ2-5, with 9 bases that match TRBD1. The closer fit of TRBJ2-7 to the DNA end suggests the J call may be wrong. The CDR3 extends over 14 amino acids. In germline, CDR1 is SNHLY, CDR2 FYNNEI. CDR3 DNA sequence: TGTGCCAGCAGCTCCGGGACAGGGCTATACGAGCAGTACTTC. It yields the protein CASSSGTGLYEQYF.

This clone was detected only a few times. V is TRBV7-9 and J is TRBJ1-1; 8 nucleotides line up with TRBD1. The CDR3 spans 14 residues. The V segment lost 4 bases and the J segment 1 base; nucleotides outside the gene matches: 2. From germline, CDR1 is SEHNR and CDR2 FQNEAQ (reference sequence). The CDR3, as DNA: TGTGCCAGCAGCTACGGACAGGGGAACACTGAAGCTTTCTTT. This translates into CASSYGQGNTEAFF.

The V call is TRBV30, the J call TRBJ2-6; D is unresolved. With 4 bases removed from V and 3 bases from J, the gap between germline ends came to 7 bases. The CDR3 is 13 amino acids. Germline-derived CDR1 and CDR2 are GTSNPN and SVGIG (reference sequence). The CDR3 protein is CAWKVSGANVLTF. The DNA of the CDR3 is TGTGCCTGGAAAGTGAGTGGGGCCAACGTCCTGACTTTC.

This clone showed up just a few times. The chain recombines TRBV6-5 with TRBJ1-6; possible D gene TRBD1, 6 bases. Germline values: CDR1 MNHEY, CDR2 SVGAGI. The CDR3 has 15 amino acids. The V end lost 7 bases, the J end lost 10 bases, and 20 bases lay between the germline ends. CDR3 nucleotide sequence: TGTGCCAGCACCGGGGGGCGAGGGTTCGAGTCACCCCTCCACTTT. This gives the protein CASTGGRGFESPLHF.

This sequence joins TRBV14 and TRBJ2-1, with 11 bases lining up with TRBD2. The V gene end was trimmed by 4 bases and the J gene end by 4 bases; junction bases not matched to a gene: 3. The CDR3 covers 15 residues. The V gene's germline CDR1 is SGHDN and CDR2 FVKESK. CDR3 protein: CASSPTSGGYNEQFF. The CDR3 DNA reads as TGTGCCAGCAGCCCTACTAGCGGGGGTTACAATGAGCAGTTCTTC.